Reported below is one TCR beta chain. Its antigen remains unknown. The data stem from a study of cytomegalovirus exposure and HLA in healthy donors. The PCR used 60 Vbeta and 13 Jbeta primers. Profiling relied on immunoSEQ multiplex PCR, and the TCRdb table lists in-frame clones only, not all of them. The clone table shows roughly 220,000 clones, with the ten largest holding 1.1%. The study, taken as a whole, reports: A later analysis linked a missense variant in DCLRE1C to the trimming of TCR beta V and J genes. When a later analysis compared HLA-associated TCR beta chains with equally common others, the HLA-associated chains turned out to be more clonally expanded and to have lower generation probabilities. For most TCR beta V segments, an earlier analysis put the productive rate at about 87% or about 30% of the time. Per published accounts, TCR beta sequences correctly predicted the HLA-A and HLA-B alleles of most subjects.

Germline V gene sequence: CDR1 SGHAT, CDR2 FQNNGV. There are 15 residues in the CDR3. Trimming stripped 1 base from V and 8 bases from J, with 17 bases between. This sequence joins TRBV11-2 and TRBJ1-2; D remains ambiguous. The sequenced material came from PBMCs. The source of this sequence is a girl aged 2 to 9 in good health and CMV-seropositive. In DNA, the CDR3 is TGTGCCAGCAGCTTAGGAGGGTCGCGGATCAGGGGCTACACCTTC. Translating gives CASSLGGSRIRGYTF.